The sequence of this TCR beta chain was determined in a study of lymphopenia after photon versus proton radiotherapy. Study results and caveats: Post-nadir diversity loss with photons came from oligoclonal expansion, particularly CD8+ Temra cells.

V was shortened by 0 bases and J by 2 bases, with 10 bases between the two germline ends. CDR3 length: 15 amino acids. The germline V gene encodes CDR1 SGDLS and CDR2 YYNGEE. Here immunoSEQ multiplex PCR was the method, and the copy in TCRdb shows in-frame clones only, minus some. The sample carries 68,000 or so clones, approximately 91% recorded once. As concerns this clone: Its target is unknown.

This sequence originates from a woman aged 70-85 years with pancreatic cancer. This rearrangement joins TRBV9 to TRBJ2-3, with D possibly being TRBD1 or TRBD2 (6 bases each). The specimen comprised peripheral blood, sampled from a patient treated with photon-based radiotherapy. CDR3 sequence (DNA): TGTGCCAGCAGCGTAGGCCGGGGGCCCACAGATACGCAGTATTTT. It yields the protein CASSVGRGPTDTQYF.